This T cell receptor beta chain was documented in a study of cytomegalovirus exposure and HLA in healthy donors. Primers included in the PCR were 60 Vbeta and 13 Jbeta primers. The data were produced by immunoSEQ multiplex PCR, yet TCRdb's version contains in-frame clones alone and is incomplete. Among 100,000 or so clones listed, around 80% were seen once. Germline lookup yields CDR1 MGHDK and CDR2 SYGVNS. The CDR3 length is 14 residues. V trimming: 5 bases; J trimming: 6 bases; junction bases outside the gene matches: 8. The chain carries TRBV25-1 and TRBJ1-2; 8 bases fit TRBD1. Sequenced: PBMCs. The TCR was taken from a woman aged 18-29 years in good health and CMV-seronegative. The CDR3 coding sequence is TGTGCCAGCAGTAGAGCAGGGGGCGACGATGGCTACACCTTC. Amino acid sequence: CASSRAGGDDGYTF.